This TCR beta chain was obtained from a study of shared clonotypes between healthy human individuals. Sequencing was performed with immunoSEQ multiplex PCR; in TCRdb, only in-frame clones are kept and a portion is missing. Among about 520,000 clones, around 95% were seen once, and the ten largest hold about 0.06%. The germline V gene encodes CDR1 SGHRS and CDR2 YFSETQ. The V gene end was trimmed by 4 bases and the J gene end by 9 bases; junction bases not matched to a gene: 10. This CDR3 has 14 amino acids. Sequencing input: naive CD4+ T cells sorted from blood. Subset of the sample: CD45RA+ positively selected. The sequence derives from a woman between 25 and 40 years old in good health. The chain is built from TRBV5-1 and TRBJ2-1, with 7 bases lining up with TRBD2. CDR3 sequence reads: CASSTTSVVSEQFF. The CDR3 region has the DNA TGCGCCAGCAGCACCACTAGCGTCGTGAGTGAGCAGTTCTTC.